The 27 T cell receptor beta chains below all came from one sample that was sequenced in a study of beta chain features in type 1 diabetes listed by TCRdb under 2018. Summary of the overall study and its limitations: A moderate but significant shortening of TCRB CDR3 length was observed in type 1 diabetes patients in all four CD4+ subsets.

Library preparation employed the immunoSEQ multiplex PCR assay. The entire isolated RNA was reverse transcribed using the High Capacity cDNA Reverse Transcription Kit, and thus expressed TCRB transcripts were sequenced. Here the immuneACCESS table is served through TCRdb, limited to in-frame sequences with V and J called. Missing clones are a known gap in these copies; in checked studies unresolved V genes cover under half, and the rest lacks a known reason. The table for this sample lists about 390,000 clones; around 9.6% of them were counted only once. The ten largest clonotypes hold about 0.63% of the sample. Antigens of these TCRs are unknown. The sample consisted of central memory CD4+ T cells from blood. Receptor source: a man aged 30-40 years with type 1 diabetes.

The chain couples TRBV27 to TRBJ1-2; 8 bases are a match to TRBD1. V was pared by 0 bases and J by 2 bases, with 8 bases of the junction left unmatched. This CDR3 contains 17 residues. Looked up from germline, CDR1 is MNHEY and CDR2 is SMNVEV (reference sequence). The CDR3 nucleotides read TGTGCCAGCAGTTTATCCTGGAACAGGGGGAACAACTATGGCTACACCTTC. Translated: CASSLSWNRGNNYGYTF.

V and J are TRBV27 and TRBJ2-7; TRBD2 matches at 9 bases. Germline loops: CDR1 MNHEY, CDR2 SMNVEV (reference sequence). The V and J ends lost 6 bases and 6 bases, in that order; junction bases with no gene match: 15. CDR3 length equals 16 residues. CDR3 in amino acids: CASSIPGASGKVEQYF. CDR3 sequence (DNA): TGTGCCAGCAGCATTCCTGGGGCTAGCGGGAAGGTCGAGCAGTACTTC.

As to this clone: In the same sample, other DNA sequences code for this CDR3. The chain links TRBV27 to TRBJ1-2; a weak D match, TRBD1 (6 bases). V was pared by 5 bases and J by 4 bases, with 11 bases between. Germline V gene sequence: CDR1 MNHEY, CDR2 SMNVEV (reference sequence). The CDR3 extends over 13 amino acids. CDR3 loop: CASSPTGSYGYTF. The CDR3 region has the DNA TGTGCCAGCAGTCCCACAGGGAGCTATGGCTACACCTTC.

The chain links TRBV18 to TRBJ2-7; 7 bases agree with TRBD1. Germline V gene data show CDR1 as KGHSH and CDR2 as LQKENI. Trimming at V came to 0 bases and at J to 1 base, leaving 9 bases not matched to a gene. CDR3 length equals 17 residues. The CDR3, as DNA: TGTGCCAGCTCACCACCTGGGGTCGGGACAGAATCCTACGAGCAGTACTTC. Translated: CASSPPGVGTESYEQYF.

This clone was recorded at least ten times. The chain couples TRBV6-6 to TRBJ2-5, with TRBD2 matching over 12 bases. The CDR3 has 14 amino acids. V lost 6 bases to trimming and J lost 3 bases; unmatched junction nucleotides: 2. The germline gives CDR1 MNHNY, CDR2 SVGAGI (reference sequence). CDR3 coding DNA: TGTGCCAGCAGGACTAGCGGGAGTAAAGAGACCCAGTACTTC. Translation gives CASRTSGSKETQYF.

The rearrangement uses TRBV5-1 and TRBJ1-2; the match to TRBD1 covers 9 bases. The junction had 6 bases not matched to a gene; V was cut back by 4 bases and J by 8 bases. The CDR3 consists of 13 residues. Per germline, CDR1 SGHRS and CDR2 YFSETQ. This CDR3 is CASSLDRGDGYTF. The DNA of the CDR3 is TGCGCCAGCAGCCTGGACAGGGGTGACGGCTACACCTTC.

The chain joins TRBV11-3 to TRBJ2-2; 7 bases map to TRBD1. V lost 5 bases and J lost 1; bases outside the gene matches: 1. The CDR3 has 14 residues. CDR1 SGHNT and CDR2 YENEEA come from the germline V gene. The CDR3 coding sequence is TGTGCCAGCAGCCGACAGGGGAACACCGGGGAGCTGTTTTTT. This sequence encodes CASSRQGNTGELFF. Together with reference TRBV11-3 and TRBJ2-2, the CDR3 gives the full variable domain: EAGVVQSPRYKIIEKKQPVAFWCNPISGHNTLYWYLQNLGQGPELLIRYENEEAVDDSQLPKDRFSAERLKGVDSTLKIQPAELGDSAVYLCASSRQGNTGELFFGEGSRLTVL.

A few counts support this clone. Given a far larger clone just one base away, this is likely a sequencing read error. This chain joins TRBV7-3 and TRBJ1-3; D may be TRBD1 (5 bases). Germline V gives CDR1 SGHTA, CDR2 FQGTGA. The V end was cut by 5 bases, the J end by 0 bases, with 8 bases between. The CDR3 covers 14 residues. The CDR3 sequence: CASSPGHSGNTIYF. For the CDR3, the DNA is TGTGCCAGCAGCCCTGGACACTCTGGAAACACCATATATTTT.

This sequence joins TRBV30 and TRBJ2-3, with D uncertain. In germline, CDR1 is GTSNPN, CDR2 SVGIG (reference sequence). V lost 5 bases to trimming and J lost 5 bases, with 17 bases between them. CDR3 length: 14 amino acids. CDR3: CAWSQSEAQDTQYF. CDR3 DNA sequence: TGTGCCTGGTCCCAGAGTGAGGCCCAAGATACGCAGTATTTT. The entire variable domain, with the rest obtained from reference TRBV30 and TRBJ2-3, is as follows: SQTIHQWPATLVQPVGSPLSLECTVEGTSNPNLYWYRQAAGRGLQLLFYSVGIGQISSEVPQNLSASRPQDRQFILSSKKLLLSDSGFYLCAWSQSEAQDTQYFGPGTRLTVL.

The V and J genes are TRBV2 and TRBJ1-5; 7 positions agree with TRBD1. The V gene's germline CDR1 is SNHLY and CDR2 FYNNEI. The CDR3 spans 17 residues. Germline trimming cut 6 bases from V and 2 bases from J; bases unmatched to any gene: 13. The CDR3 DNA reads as TGTGCCAGCAGGAGGATTGTGACAGGGCCGGGCAATCAGCCCCAGCATTTT. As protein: CASRRIVTGPGNQPQHF.

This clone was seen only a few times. This CDR3 reads CASSLVGPPEPQHF. CDR3 nucleotide sequence: TGCGCCAGCAGCTTGGTGGGACCACCGGAGCCCCAGCATTTT. The chain is built from TRBV5-1 and TRBJ1-5, with D perhaps TRBD1 (5 bases). The CDR3 has 14 residues. The V gene's germline CDR1 is SGHRS and CDR2 YFSETQ. V was trimmed by 0 bases and J by 8 bases, leaving 12 bases between them.

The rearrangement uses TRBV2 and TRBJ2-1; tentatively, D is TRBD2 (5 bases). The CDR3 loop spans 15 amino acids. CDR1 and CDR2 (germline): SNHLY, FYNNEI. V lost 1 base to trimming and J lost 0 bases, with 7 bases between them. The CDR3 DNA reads TGTGCCAGCAGTGAAGGGAGGAGCTCCTACAATGAGCAGTTCTTC. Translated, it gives CASSEGRSSYNEQFF.

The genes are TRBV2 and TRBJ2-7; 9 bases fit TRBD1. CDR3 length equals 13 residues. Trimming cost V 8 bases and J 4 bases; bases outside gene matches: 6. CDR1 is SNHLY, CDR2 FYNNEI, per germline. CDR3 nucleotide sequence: TGTGCCAGCTGCCCGGGACAGGGATACGAGCAGTACTTC. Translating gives CASCPGQGYEQYF. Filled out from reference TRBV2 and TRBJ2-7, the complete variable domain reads EPEVTQTPSHQVTQMGQEVILRCVPISNHLYFYWYRQILGQKVEFLVSFYNNEISEKSEIFDDQFSVERPDGSNFTLKIRSTKLEDSAMYFCASCPGQGYEQYFGPGTRLTVT.

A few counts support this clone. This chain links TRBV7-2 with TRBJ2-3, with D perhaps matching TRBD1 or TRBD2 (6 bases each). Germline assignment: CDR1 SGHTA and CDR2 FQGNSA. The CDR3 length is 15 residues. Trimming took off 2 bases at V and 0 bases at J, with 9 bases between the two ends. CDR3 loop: CASSLWGASTDTQYF. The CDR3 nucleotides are TGTGCCAGCAGCTTATGGGGGGCTAGCACAGATACGCAGTATTTT.

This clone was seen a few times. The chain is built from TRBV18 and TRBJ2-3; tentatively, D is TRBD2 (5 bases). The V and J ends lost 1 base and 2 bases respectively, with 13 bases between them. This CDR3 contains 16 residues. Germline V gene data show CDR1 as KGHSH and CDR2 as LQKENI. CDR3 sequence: CASSPRAATYTDTQYF. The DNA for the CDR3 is TGTGCCAGCTCACCACGAGCGGCTACATACACAGATACGCAGTATTTT. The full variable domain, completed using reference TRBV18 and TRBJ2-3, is NAGVMQNPRHLVRRRGQEARLRCSPMKGHSHVYWYRQLPEEGLKFMVYLQKENIIDESGMPKERFSAEFPKEGPSILRIQQVVRGDSAAYFCASSPRAATYTDTQYFGPGTRLTVL.

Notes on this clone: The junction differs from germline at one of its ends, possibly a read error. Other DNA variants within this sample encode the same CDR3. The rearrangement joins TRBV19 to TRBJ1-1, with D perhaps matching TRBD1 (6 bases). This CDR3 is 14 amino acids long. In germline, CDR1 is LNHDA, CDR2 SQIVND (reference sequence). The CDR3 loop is CASTATGHNTEAFF. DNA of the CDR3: TGTGCTAGTACCGCCACAGGGCACAACACTGAAGCTTTCTTT.

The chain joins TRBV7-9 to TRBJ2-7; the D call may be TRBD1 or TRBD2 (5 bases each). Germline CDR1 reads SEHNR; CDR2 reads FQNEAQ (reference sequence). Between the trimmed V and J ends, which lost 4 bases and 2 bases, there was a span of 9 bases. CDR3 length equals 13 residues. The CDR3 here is CASSYSGPYEQYF. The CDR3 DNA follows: TGTGCCAGCAGCTACTCGGGACCCTACGAGCAGTACTTC.

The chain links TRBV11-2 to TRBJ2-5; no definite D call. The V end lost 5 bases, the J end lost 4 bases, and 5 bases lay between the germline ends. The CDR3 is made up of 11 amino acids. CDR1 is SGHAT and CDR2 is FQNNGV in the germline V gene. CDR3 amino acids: CASSHGETQYF. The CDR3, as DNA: TGTGCCAGCAGCCACGGAGAGACCCAGTACTTC.

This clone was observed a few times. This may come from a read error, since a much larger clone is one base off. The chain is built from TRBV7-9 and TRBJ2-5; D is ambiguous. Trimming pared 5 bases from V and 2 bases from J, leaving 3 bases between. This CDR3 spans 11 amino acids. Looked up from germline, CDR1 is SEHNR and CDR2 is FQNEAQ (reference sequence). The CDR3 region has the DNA TGTGCCAGCAGCAAACAAGAGACCCAGTACTTC. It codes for CASSKQETQYF.

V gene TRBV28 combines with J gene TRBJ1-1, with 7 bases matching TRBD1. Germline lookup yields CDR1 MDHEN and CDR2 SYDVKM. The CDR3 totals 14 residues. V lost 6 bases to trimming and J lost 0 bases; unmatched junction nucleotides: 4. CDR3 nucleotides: TGTGCCAGCAGCCTCGGACAGGTGAACACTGAAGCTTTCTTT. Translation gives CASSLGQVNTEAFF.

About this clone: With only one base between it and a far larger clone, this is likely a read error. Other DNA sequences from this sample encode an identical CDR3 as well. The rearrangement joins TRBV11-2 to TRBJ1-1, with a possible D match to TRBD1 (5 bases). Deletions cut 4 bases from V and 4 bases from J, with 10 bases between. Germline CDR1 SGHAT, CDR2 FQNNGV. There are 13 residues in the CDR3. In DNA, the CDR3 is TGTGCCAGCAGCTCGCAGGGCGGCACTGAAGCTTTCTTT. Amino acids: CASSSQGGTEAFF.

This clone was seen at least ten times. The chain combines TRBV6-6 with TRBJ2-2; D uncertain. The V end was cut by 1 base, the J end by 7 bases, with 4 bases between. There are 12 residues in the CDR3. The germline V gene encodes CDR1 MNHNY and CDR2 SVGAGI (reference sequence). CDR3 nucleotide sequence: TGTGCCAGCAGTTACTTGGTCGGGGAGCTGTTTTTT. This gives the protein CASSYLVGELFF.

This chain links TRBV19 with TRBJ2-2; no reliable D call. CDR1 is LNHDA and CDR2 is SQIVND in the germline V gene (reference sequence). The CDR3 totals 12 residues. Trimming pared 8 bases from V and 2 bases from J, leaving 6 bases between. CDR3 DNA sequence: TGTGCCAGTGAAAGAAACACCGGGGAGCTGTTTTTT. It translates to CASERNTGELFF.

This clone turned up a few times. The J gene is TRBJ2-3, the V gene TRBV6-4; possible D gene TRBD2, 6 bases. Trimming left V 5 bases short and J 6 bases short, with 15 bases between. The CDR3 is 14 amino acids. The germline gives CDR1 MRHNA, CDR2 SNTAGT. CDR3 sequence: CASSSKGSGDTQYF. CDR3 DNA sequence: TGTGCCAGCAGTTCGAAAGGGAGCGGGGATACGCAGTATTTT.

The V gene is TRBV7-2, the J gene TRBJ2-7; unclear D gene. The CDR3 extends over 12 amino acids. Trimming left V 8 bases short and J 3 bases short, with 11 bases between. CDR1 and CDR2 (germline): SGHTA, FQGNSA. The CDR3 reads CASGRMGYEQYF. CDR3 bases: TGTGCCAGCGGACGCATGGGCTACGAGCAGTACTTC. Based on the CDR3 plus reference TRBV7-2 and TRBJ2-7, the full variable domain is GAGVSQSPSNKVTEKGKDVELRCDPISGHTALYWYRQSLGQGLEFLIYFQGNSAPDKSGLPSDRFSAERTGGSVSTLTIQRTQQEDSAVYLCASGRMGYEQYFGPGTRLTVT.

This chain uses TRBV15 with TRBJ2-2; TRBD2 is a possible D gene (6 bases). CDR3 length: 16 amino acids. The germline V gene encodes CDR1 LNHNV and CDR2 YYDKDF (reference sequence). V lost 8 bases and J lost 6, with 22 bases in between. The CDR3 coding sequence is TGTGCCACCGGAGGAGGGAGCGGAACAGTGGCCGGGGAGCTGTTTTTT. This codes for CATGGGSGTVAGELFF.

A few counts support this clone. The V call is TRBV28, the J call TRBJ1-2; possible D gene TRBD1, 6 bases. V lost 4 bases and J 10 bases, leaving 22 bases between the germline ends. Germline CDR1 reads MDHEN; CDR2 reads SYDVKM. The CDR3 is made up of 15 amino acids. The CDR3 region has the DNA TGTGCCAGCAGTTCCCCCGCTGGGATGAACAGGGCCTACACCTTC. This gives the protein CASSSPAGMNRAYTF.